The source of this T cell receptor beta chain is a study of blood T cell repertoires in COVID-19. This clone was seen only a few times. This CDR3 region has 16 residues. V lost 4 bases to trimming and J lost 5 bases; unmatched junction nucleotides: 13. Germline lookup yields CDR1 SGHVS and CDR2 FNYEAQ. Clones were sequenced by immunoSEQ multiplex PCR, and TCRdb holds only the in-frame ones, with some missing. The table has tens of thousands of clones, 82% seen once. The sequenced sample consisted of peripheral blood. The rearrangement uses TRBV7-6 and TRBJ2-7; 8 bases line up with TRBD2. The source of this sequence is a man at least 80 years old with active COVID-19. The CDR3 is CASSSLRSGRAHEQYF. DNA of the CDR3: TGTGCCAGCAGCTCACTACGCAGCGGGAGAGCCCACGAGCAGTACTTC.